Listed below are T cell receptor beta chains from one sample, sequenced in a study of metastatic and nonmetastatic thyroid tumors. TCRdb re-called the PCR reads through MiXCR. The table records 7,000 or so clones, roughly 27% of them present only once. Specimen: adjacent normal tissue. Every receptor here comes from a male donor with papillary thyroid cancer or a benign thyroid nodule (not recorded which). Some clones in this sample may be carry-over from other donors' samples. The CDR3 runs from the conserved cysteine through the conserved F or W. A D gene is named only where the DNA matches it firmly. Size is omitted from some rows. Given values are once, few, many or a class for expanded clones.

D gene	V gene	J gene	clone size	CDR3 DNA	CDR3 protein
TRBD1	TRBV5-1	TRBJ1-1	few	TGCGCCAGCAGCTTGGGACAGGGCTCGAACACTGAAGCTTTCTTT	CASSLGQGSNTEAFF
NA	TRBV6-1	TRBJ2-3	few	TGTGCCAGCAGGGGCCGGGACCGGAGCACAGATACGCAGTATTTT	CASRGRDRSTDTQYF
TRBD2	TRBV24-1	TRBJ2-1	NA	TGTGCCACCAGTGATGATCCCGGACTAGCGGGGGCCCTAGAGCAGTTCTTC	CATSDDPGLAGALEQFF
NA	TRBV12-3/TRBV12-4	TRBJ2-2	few	TGTGCCAGCAGTTTTAGGACCGGGGAGCTGTTTTTT	CASSFRTGELFF
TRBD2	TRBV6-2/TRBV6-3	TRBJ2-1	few	TGTGCCAGCAGTTATGGACTAGCGAGCGATGAGCAGTTCTTC	CASSYGLASDEQFF
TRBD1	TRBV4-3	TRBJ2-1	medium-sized	TGCGCCAGCAGCCAAGCCTACCGGGACAGGGGTTACAATGAGCAGTTCTTC	CASSQAYRDRGYNEQFF
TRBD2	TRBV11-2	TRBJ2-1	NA	TGTGCCAGCAGCAAACTAGCGGGAGGACGGAATGAGCAGTTCTTC	CASSKLAGGRNEQFF
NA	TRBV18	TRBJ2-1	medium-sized	TGTGCCAGCTCACTTCCACGGGACAAAACCTACAATGAGCAGTTCTTC	CASSLPRDKTYNEQFF
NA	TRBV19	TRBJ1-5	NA	TGTGCCAGTAGTACCACCACAGGGTCTTCTCAGCCCCAGCATTTT	CASSTTTGSSQPQHF
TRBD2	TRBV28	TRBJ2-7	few	TGTGCCAGCAGCTCAGCGGGAGGGCCCGACGAGCAGTACTTC	CASSSAGGPDEQYF
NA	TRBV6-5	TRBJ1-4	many	TGTGCCAGCAGTTACTACGGAGGAACTAATGAAAAACTGTTTTTT	CASSYYGGTNEKLFF
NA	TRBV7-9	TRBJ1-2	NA	TGTGCCAGCAGCTTGGGGAGGGTTAACTATGGCTACACCTTC	CASSLGRVNYGYTF
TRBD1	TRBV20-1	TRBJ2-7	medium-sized	TGCAGTGCCCCCAAAACCGGGACAGACTTCTCCTACGAGCAGTACTTC	CSAPKTGTDFSYEQYF